The rows below give T cell receptor beta chains drawn from one sample of a study of early T cells in non-severe SARS-CoV-2 infection. TCRdb re-called the 5' RACE reads with MiXCR, one entry per CDR3 protein. Of more than 20,000 distinct CDR3 sequences in the sample, 4.2% are singletons; the top ten hold 4.4%. Sequenced material: whole blood. These receptors were collected from an adult who was a healthcare worker with PCR-confirmed SARS-CoV-2 infection or an uninfected control (not recorded which). The conserved cysteine and the conserved F or W are not part of the CDR3 here. The D gene is left open where the match is weak. The listing skips clone size in some rows; elsewhere it reads once, few, many or a size class.

V gene: TRBV7-3; D gene: .; clone size: many; J gene: TRBJ2-2; CDR3 protein: ASSRDSGNTGELF
V gene: TRBV27; D gene: .; clone size: .; J gene: TRBJ2-1; CDR3 protein: ASSLSRDNEQF
V gene: TRBV9; D gene: .; clone size: many; J gene: TRBJ2-1; CDR3 protein: ASSGDRYNEQF
V gene: TRBV6-2/TRBV6-3; D gene: TRBD1; clone size: many; J gene: TRBJ2-6; CDR3 protein: ASSYRGQQTGANVLT
V gene: TRBV7-7; D gene: TRBD2; clone size: many; J gene: TRBJ2-5; CDR3 protein: ASSPGTSGGETQY
V gene: TRBV20-1; D gene: .; clone size: many; J gene: TRBJ2-3; CDR3 protein: SARDSSGSLPPDTQY
V gene: TRBV28; D gene: .; clone size: many; J gene: TRBJ2-2; CDR3 protein: ASRRNTGELF
V gene: TRBV7-9; D gene: .; clone size: .; J gene: TRBJ2-5; CDR3 protein: ASSRQLQETQY
V gene: TRBV6-4; D gene: .; clone size: many; J gene: TRBJ2-2; CDR3 protein: ASSGLTGELF
V gene: TRBV28; D gene: .; clone size: few; J gene: TRBJ2-1; CDR3 protein: ASSFGQVYNEQF
V gene: TRBV5-1; D gene: .; clone size: many; J gene: TRBJ1-1; CDR3 protein: ASSLYPGTEAF
V gene: TRBV18; D gene: TRBD1; clone size: many; J gene: TRBJ1-5; CDR3 protein: ASSLKPGQGAQPQH
V gene: TRBV5-1; D gene: .; clone size: many; J gene: TRBJ2-1; CDR3 protein: ASSLLRTSSYNEQF
V gene: TRBV5-4; D gene: TRBD1; clone size: many; J gene: TRBJ1-1; CDR3 protein: ASSPQQGVNTEAF
V gene: TRBV19; D gene: .; clone size: many; J gene: TRBJ1-2; CDR3 protein: ASSRIMNYGYT
V gene: TRBV2; D gene: .; clone size: many; J gene: TRBJ2-2; CDR3 protein: ASSERGWGGELF
V gene: TRBV20-1; D gene: TRBD2; clone size: .; J gene: TRBJ2-7; CDR3 protein: SVRTASGTVSYEQY
V gene: TRBV11-2; D gene: .; clone size: many; J gene: TRBJ1-2; CDR3 protein: ASSPVGAGYT
V gene: TRBV5-4; D gene: .; clone size: many; J gene: TRBJ2-2; CDR3 protein: ASSLQQGNTGELF
V gene: TRBV28; D gene: TRBD2; clone size: many; J gene: TRBJ2-3; CDR3 protein: ASKAGGAGDTQY
V gene: TRBV6-5; D gene: TRBD1; clone size: .; J gene: TRBJ2-5; CDR3 protein: ASSYRGHYQETQY
V gene: TRBV12-3/TRBV12-4; D gene: .; clone size: .; J gene: TRBJ1-6; CDR3 protein: ASSPAGRYNSPLH
V gene: TRBV28; D gene: .; clone size: many; J gene: TRBJ1-4; CDR3 protein: ASGENFNEKLF
V gene: TRBV20-1; D gene: .; clone size: .; J gene: TRBJ1-1; CDR3 protein: SARAQLHTGFGKKAF
V gene: TRBV30; D gene: TRBD2; clone size: .; J gene: TRBJ2-7; CDR3 protein: AWSVHGLAGVEQY
V gene: TRBV30; D gene: .; clone size: many; J gene: TRBJ1-4; CDR3 protein: AWRGAATDEKLF
V gene: TRBV27; D gene: TRBD2; clone size: many; J gene: TRBJ2-7; CDR3 protein: ASSLSPGTRRYEQY
V gene: TRBV6-5; D gene: TRBD2; clone size: many; J gene: TRBJ2-3; CDR3 protein: ASSSRGGRATDTQY
V gene: TRBV28; D gene: .; clone size: many; J gene: TRBJ2-4; CDR3 protein: ASSDGLHLAKNIQY
V gene: TRBV20-1; D gene: TRBD1; clone size: many; J gene: TRBJ1-2; CDR3 protein: SAVSGDRGLYNYGYT
V gene: TRBV18; D gene: TRBD2; clone size: many; J gene: TRBJ2-7; CDR3 protein: ASSPPTSGAYEQY
V gene: TRBV11-2; D gene: .; clone size: many; J gene: TRBJ2-1; CDR3 protein: ASTLGALYNEQF
V gene: TRBV29-1; D gene: .; clone size: .; J gene: TRBJ1-2; CDR3 protein: SATEGYT
V gene: TRBV6-6; D gene: .; clone size: many; J gene: TRBJ2-7; CDR3 protein: ASSSQTGYEQY
V gene: TRBV20-1; D gene: .; clone size: many; J gene: TRBJ1-5; CDR3 protein: SARAPGGNQPQH
V gene: TRBV11-2; D gene: .; clone size: .; J gene: TRBJ2-5; CDR3 protein: ASSPTGTPKY
V gene: TRBV20-1; D gene: TRBD1; clone size: many; J gene: TRBJ1-2; CDR3 protein: SAVTGDHGYT
V gene: TRBV7-2; D gene: .; clone size: many; J gene: TRBJ1-1; CDR3 protein: ASSPQTNTEAF
V gene: TRBV20-1; D gene: .; clone size: .; J gene: TRBJ2-3; CDR3 protein: SARAPLSTDTQY
V gene: TRBV5-4; D gene: .; clone size: many; J gene: TRBJ2-5; CDR3 protein: ASSLPGVKTQY
V gene: TRBV20-1; D gene: .; clone size: few; J gene: TRBJ1-4; CDR3 protein: SAMRKANEKLF
V gene: TRBV28; D gene: TRBD1; clone size: many; J gene: TRBJ2-7; CDR3 protein: ASSGTGGYEQY
V gene: TRBV28; D gene: .; clone size: many; J gene: TRBJ1-2; CDR3 protein: ASSLTRQHYGYT
V gene: TRBV20-1; D gene: .; clone size: .; J gene: TRBJ1-1; CDR3 protein: SAPLDRHMNTEAF
V gene: TRBV30; D gene: .; clone size: many; J gene: TRBJ2-1; CDR3 protein: AWKEGPSYNEQF
V gene: TRBV3-1; D gene: .; clone size: many; J gene: TRBJ2-5; CDR3 protein: ASSRLGRYQETQY
V gene: TRBV12-3/TRBV12-4; D gene: .; clone size: many; J gene: TRBJ2-5; CDR3 protein: ASSHRGIQETQY
V gene: TRBV28; D gene: .; clone size: few; J gene: TRBJ2-7; CDR3 protein: ASSLISGSGGVDEQY
V gene: TRBV5-1; D gene: TRBD2; clone size: many; J gene: TRBJ2-2; CDR3 protein: ASRLAVNTGELF
V gene: TRBV7-6; D gene: .; clone size: many; J gene: TRBJ1-2; CDR3 protein: ASSLVQGGGYT